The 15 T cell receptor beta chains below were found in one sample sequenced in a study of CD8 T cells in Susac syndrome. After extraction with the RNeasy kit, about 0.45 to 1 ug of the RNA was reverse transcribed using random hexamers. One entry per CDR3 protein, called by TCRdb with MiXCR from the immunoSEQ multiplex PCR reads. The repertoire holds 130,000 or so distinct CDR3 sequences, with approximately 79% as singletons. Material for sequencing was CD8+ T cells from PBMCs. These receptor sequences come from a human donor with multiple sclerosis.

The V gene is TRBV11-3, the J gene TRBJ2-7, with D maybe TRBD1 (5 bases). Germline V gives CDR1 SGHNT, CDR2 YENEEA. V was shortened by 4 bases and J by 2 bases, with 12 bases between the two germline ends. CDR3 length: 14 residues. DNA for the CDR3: TGTGCCAGCAGCTCCCGGGTAGGGGCCTACGAGCAGTACGTC. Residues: CASSSRVGAYEQYV.

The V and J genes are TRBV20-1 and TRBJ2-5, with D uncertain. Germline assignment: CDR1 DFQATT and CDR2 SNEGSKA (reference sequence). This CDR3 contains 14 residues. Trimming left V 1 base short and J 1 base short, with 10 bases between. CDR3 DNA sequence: TGCAGTGCTAGAGTCCGACACTCCCAAGAGACCCAGTACTTC. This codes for CSARVRHSQETQYF.

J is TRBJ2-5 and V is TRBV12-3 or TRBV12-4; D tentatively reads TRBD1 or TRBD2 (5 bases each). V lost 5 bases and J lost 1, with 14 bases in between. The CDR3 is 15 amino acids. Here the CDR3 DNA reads TGTGCCAGCAGTGAGGGACGGGCGGCCCAAGAGACCCAGTACTTC. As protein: CASSEGRAAQETQYF.

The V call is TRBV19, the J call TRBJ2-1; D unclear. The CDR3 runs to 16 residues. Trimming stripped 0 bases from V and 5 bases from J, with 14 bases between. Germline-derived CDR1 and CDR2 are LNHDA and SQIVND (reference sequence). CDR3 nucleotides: TGTGCCAGTAGTATAGATAGTTACCCAGAAGACAATGAGCAGTTCTTC. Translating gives CASSIDSYPEDNEQFF.

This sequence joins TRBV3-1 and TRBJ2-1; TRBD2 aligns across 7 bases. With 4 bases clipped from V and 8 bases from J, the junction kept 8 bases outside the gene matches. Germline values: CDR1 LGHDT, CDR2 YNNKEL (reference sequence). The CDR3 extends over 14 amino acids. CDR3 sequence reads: CASSPKTSDHEQFF. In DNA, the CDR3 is TGTGCCAGCAGCCCTAAAACTAGCGACCATGAGCAGTTCTTC.

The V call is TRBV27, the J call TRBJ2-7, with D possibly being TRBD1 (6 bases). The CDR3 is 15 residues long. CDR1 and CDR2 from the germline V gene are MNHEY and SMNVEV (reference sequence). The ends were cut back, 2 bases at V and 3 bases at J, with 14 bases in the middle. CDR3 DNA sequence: TGTGCCAGCAGTTTAGATTGGGGGCGCAACTACGAGCAGTACTTC. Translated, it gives CASSLDWGRNYEQYF.

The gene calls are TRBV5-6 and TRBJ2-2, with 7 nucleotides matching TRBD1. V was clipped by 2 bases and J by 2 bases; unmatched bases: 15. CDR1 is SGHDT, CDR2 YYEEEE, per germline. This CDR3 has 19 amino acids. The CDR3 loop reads CASSLRHVLGQRNTGELFF. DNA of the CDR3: TGTGCCAGCAGCTTAAGGCATGTCCTGGGACAGCGAAACACCGGGGAGCTGTTTTTT.

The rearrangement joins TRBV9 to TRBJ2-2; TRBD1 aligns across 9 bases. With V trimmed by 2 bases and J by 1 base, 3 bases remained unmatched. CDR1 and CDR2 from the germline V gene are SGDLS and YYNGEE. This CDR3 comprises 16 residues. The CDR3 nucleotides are TGTGCCAGCAGCGTTCCGGGACAGGGGAACACCGGGGAGCTGTTTTTT. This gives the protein CASSVPGQGNTGELFF.

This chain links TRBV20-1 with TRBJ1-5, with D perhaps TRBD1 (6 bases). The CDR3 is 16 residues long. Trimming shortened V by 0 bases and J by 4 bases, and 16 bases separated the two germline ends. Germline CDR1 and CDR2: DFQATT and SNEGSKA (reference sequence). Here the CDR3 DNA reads TGCAGTGCTAGAGATATTGAATGGGGGCTGAATCAGCCCCAGCATTTT. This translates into CSARDIEWGLNQPQHF.

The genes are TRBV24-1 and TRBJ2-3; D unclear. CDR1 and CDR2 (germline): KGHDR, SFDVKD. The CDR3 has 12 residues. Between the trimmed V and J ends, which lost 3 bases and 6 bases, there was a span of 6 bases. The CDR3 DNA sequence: TGTGCCACCAGTGATGTGGGGGATACGCAGTATTTT. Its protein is CATSDVGDTQYF.

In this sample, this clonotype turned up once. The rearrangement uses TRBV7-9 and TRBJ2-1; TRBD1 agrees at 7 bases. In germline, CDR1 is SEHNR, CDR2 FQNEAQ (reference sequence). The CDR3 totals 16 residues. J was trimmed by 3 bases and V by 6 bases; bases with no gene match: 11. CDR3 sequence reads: CASSHRDRYYYNEQFF. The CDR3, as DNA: TGTGCCAGCAGTCACCGGGACAGATACTACTACAATGAGCAGTTCTTC.

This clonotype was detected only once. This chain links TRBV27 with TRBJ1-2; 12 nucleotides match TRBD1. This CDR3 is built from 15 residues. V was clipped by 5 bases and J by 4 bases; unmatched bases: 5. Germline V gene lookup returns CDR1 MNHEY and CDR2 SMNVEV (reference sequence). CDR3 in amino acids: CASSPGQGASYGYTF. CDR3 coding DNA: TGTGCCAGCAGTCCGGGACAGGGGGCAAGCTATGGCTACACCTTC.

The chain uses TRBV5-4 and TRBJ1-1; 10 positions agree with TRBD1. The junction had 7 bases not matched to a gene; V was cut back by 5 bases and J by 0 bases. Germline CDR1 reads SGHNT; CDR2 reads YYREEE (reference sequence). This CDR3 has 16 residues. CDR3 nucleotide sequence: TGTGCCAGCAGGCGCGGGACAGGGGTAGTGAACACTGAAGCTTTCTTT. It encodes CASRRGTGVVNTEAFF.

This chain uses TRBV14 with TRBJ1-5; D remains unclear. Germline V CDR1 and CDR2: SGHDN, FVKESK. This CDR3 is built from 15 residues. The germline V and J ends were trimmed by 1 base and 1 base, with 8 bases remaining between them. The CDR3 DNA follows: TGTGCCAGCAGCCAAGGGGTAGGCAGCAATCAGCCCCAGCATTTT. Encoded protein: CASSQGVGSNQPQHF. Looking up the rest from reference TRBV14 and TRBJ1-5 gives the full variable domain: EAGVTQFPSHSVIEKGQTVTLRCDPISGHDNLYWYRRVMGKEIKFLLHFVKESKQDESGMPNNRFLAERTGGTYSTLKVQPAELEDSGVYFCASSQGVGSNQPQHFGDGTRLSIL.

This CDR3 is CASSIGTGDGYTF. Here the CDR3 DNA reads TGTGCCAGTAGTATCGGGACAGGGGATGGCTACACCTTC. V usage is TRBV19 and J usage is TRBJ1-2; 10 bases match TRBD1. V lost 3 bases and J lost 6; bases outside the gene matches: 1. CDR3 length equals 13 residues. Germline V gene lookup returns CDR1 LNHDA and CDR2 SQIVND (reference sequence).